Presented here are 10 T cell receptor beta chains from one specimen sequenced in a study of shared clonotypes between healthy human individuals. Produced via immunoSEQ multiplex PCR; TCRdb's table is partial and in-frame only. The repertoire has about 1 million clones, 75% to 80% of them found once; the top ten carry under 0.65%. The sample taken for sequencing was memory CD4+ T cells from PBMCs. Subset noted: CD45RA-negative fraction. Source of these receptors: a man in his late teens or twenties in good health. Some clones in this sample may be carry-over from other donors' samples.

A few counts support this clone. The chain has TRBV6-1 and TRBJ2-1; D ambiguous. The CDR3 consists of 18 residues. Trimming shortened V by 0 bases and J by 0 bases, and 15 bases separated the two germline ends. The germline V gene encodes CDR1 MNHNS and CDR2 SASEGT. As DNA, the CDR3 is TGTGCCAGCAGTGAAGCGTCAGATCGCGTTAGCTCCTACAATGAGCAGTTCTTC. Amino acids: CASSEASDRVSSYNEQFF.

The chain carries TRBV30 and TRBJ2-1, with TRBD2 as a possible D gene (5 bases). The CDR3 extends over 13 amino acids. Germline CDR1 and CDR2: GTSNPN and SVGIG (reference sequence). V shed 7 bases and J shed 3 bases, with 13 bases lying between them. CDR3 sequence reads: CAYADGVYNEQFF. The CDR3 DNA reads TGTGCCTACGCCGACGGGGTCTACAATGAGCAGTTCTTC. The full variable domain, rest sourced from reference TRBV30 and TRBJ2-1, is SQTIHQWPATLVQPVGSPLSLECTVEGTSNPNLYWYRQAAGRGLQLLFYSVGIGQISSEVPQNLSASRPQDRQFILSSKKLLLSDSGFYLCAYADGVYNEQFFGPGTRLTVL.

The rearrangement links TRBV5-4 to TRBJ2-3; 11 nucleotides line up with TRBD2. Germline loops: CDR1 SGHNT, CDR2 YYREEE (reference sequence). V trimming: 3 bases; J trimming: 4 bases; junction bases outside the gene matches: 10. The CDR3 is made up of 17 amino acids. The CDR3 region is CASSSETSGSRADTQYF. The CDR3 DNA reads TGTGCCAGCAGCTCCGAAACTAGCGGGAGTAGGGCAGATACGCAGTATTTT.

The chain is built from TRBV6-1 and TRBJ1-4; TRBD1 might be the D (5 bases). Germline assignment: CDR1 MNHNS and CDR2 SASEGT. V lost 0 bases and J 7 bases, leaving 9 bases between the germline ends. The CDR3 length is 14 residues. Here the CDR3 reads CASSEAGLGEKLFF. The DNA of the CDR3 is TGTGCCAGCAGTGAAGCGGGACTGGGTGAAAAACTGTTTTTT.

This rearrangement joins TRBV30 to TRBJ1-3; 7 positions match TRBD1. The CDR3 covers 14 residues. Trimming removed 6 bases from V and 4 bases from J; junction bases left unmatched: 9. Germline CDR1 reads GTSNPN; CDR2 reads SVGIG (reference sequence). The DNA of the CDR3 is TGTGCCTGCCCCGGGAGGGGGCTAGGAAACACCATATATTTT. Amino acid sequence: CACPGRGLGNTIYF.

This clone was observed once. The CDR3 bases are TGTGCCAGCTCACCAGAGGGGGCTAACAATCAGCCCCAGCATTTT. Amino acid sequence: CASSPEGANNQPQHF. This chain joins TRBV18 and TRBJ1-5, with TRBD1 identical over 7 bases. The trim removed 2 bases at V and 3 bases at J, leaving 4 bases unmatched. The CDR3 spans 15 residues. Germline values: CDR1 KGHSH, CDR2 LQKENI.

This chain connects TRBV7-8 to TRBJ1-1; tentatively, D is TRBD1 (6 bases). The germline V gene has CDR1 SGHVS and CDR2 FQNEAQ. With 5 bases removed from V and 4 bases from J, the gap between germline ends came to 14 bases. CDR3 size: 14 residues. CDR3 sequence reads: CASSNARGSTEAFF. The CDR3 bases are TGTGCCAGCAGCAACGCCAGGGGAAGCACTGAAGCTTTCTTT.

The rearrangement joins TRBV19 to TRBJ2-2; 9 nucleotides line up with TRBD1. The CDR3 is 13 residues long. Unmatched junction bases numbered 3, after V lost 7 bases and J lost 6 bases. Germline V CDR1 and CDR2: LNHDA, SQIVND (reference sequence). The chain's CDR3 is CASTGQGPGELFF. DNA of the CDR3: TGTGCCAGTACGGGACAGGGACCCGGGGAGCTGTTTTTT.

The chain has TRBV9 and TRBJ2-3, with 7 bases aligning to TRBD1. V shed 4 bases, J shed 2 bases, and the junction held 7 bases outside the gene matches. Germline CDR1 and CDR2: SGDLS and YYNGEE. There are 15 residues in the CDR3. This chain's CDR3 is CASSSWTGDTDTQYF. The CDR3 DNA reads TGTGCCAGCAGCTCCTGGACAGGAGACACAGATACGCAGTATTTT.

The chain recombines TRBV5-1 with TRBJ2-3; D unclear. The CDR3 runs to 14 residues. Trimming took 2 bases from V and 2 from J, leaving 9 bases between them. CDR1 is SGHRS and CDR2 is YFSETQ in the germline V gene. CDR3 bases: TGCGCCAGCAGCTTTCGGTGGTACACAGATACGCAGTATTTT. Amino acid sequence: CASSFRWYTDTQYF.